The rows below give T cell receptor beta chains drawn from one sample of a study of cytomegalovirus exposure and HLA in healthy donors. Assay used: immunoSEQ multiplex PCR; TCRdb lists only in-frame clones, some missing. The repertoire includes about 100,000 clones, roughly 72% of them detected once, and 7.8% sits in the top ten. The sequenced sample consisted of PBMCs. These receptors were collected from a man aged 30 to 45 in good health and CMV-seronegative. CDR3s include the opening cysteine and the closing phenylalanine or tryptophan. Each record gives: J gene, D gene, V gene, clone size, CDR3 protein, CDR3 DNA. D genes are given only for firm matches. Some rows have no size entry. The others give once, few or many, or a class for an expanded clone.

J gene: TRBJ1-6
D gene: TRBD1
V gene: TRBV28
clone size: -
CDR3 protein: CASSRDRVPSPLHF
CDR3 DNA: TGTGCCAGCAGCCGGGACAGGGTACCTTCACCCCTCCACTTT

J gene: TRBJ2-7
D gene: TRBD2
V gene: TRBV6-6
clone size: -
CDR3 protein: CASSYSERGTYEQYF
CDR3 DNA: TGTGCCAGCAGTTACTCGGAGCGGGGGACCTACGAGCAGTACTTC

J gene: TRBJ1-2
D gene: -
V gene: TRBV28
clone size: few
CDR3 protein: CASSLAPINYGYTF
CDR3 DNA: TGTGCCAGCAGTTTAGCGCCGATCAACTATGGCTACACCTTC

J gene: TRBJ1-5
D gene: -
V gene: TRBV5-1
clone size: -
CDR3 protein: CASSAGGGLDQPQHF
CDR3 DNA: TGCGCCAGCAGCGCCGGGGGGGGTCTCGATCAGCCCCAGCATTTT

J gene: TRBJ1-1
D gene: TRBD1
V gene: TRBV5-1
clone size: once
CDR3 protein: CASSSRTGNTEAFF
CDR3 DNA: TGCGCCAGCAGCTCCAGGACAGGAAACACTGAAGCTTTCTTT

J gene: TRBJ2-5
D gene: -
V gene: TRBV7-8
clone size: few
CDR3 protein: CASSTTGAGETQYF
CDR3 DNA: TGTGCCAGCAGCACGACCGGCGCGGGGGAGACCCAGTACTTC

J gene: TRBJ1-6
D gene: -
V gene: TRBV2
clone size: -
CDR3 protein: CASSTSEGSPLHF
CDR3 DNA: TGTGCCAGCAGTACTTCCGAGGGTTCACCCCTCCACTTT

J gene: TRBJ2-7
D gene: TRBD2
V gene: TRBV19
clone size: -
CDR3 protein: CASSMRPSGRISYEQYF
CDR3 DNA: TGTGCCAGTAGTATGAGGCCTAGCGGGAGGATCTCCTACGAGCAGTACTTC

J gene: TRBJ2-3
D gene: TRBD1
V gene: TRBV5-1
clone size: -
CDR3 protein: CASSLATGGTDTQYF
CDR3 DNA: TGCGCCAGCAGCTTGGCGACAGGGGGTACAGATACGCAGTATTTT

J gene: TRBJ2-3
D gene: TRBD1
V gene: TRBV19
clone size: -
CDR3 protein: CASSGDSLTDTQYF
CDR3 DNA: TGTGCCAGTAGTGGGGACAGTCTCACAGATACGCAGTATTTT

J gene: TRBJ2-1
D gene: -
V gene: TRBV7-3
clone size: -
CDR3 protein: CASSLIRSGGYNEQFF
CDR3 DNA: TGTGCCAGCAGCTTAATAAGGAGCGGAGGGTACAATGAGCAGTTCTTC

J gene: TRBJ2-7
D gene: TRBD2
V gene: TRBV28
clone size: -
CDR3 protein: CASSTSGSRNEQYF
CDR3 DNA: TGTGCCAGCAGTACTAGCGGGAGTAGGAACGAGCAGTACTTC

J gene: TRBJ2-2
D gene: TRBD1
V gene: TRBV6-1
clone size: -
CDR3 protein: CASSAHRGLGNTGELFF
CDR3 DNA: TGTGCCAGCAGTGCACACAGGGGGTTGGGAAACACCGGGGAGCTGTTTTTT

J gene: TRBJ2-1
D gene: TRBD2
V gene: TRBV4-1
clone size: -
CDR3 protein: CASSQEPWTSGSTNEQFF
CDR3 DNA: TGCGCCAGCAGCCAAGAGCCCTGGACTAGCGGGAGTACGAATGAGCAGTTCTTC

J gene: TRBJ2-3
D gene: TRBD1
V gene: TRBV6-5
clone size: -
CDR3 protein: CASRRQGTDTQYF
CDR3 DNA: TGTGCCAGCCGAAGACAGGGGACAGATACGCAGTATTTT

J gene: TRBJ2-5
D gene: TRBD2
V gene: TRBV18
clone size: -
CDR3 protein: CASSPRTSGAYQETQYF
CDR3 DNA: TGTGCCAGCTCACCGAGGACTAGCGGGGCGTACCAAGAGACCCAGTACTTC

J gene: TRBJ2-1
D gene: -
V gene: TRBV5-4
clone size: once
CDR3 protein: CASSRSEGDEQFF
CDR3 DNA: TGTGCCAGCAGTCGATCGGAGGGAGATGAGCAGTTCTTC

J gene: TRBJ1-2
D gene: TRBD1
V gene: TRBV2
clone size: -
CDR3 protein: CASRVGQAPGFF
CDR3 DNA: TGTGCCAGCAGGGTTGGACAGGCCCCGGGCTTCTTC

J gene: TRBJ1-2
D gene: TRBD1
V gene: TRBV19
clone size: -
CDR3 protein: CGPGQVYGYTF
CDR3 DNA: TGTGGACCGGGACAGGTCTATGGCTACACCTTC

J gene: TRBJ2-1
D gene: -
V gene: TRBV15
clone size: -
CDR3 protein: CATSRADSAKQFF
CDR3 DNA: TGTGCCACCAGCAGAGCAGACAGCGCAAAACAGTTCTTC

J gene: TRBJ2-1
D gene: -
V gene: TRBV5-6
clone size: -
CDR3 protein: CASSLRQVHEQFF
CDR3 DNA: TGTGCCAGCAGCTTGAGGCAGGTACATGAGCAGTTCTTC

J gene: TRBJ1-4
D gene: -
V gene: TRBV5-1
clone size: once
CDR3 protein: CASSLDGTTNEKLFF
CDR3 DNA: TGCGCCAGCAGCTTAGACGGGACAACTAATGAAAAACTGTTTTTT

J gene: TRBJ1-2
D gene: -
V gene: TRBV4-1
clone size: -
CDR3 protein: CASSRQGRDGYTF
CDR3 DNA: TGCGCCAGCAGCCGTCAGGGGAGAGATGGCTACACCTTC

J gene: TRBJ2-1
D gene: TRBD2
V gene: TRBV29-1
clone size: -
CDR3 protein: CSALAGGYNEQFF
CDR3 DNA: TGCAGCGCCCTAGCGGGGGGATACAATGAGCAGTTCTTC

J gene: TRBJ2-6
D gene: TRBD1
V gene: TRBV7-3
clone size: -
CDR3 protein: CASSLYGTGKTGANVLTF
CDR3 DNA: TGTGCCAGCAGCTTATACGGGACAGGGAAAACTGGGGCCAACGTCCTGACTTTC

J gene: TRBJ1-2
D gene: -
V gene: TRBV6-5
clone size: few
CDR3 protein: CASSRDRFPYGYTF
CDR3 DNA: TGTGCCAGCAGTCGCGACAGATTCCCCTATGGCTACACCTTC

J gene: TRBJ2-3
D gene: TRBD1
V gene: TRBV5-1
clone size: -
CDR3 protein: CASSLGQGSTDTQYF
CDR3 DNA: TGCGCCAGCAGCTTGGGACAGGGAAGCACAGATACGCAGTATTTT

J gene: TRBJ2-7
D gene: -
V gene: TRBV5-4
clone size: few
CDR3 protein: CASSPLPREEQYF
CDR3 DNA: TGTGCCAGCAGCCCACTGCCCCGAGAGGAGCAGTACTTC

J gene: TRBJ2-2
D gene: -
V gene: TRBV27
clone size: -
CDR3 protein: CASRLGGVGELFF
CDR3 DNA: TGTGCCAGCAGGCTCGGAGGGGTCGGGGAGCTGTTTTTT

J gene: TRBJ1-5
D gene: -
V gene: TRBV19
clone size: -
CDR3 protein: CASSELLDRGQIQPQHF
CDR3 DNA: TGTGCCAGTAGTGAACTATTAGATAGAGGACAGATTCAGCCCCAGCATTTT

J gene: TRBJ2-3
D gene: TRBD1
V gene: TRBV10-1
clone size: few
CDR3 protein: CASSEPSGTGADTQYF
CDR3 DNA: TGCGCCAGCAGTGAGCCCTCCGGGACAGGGGCAGATACGCAGTATTTT

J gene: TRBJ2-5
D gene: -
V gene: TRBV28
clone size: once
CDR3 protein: CASSSPASLYQETQYF
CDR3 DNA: TGTGCCAGCAGTTCTCCCGCCAGTCTGTACCAAGAGACCCAGTACTTC

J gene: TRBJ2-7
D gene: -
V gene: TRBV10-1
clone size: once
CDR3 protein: CATSPSDTTYEQYF
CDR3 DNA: TGCGCCACATCTCCTAGCGACACAACCTACGAGCAGTACTTC

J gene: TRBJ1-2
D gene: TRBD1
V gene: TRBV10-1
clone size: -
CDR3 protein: CASSLAGTGYHYGYTF
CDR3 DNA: TGCGCCAGCAGCTTAGCCGGGACAGGGTATCACTATGGCTACACCTTC

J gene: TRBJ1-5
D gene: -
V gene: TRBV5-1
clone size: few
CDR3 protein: CASSLDGDQPQHF
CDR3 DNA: TGCGCCAGCAGCTTGGACGGTGATCAGCCCCAGCATTTT

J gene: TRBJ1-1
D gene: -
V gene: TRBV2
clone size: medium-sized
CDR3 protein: CASTKTDPNTEAFF
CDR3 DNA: TGTGCCAGCACCAAAACTGATCCGAACACTGAAGCTTTCTTT

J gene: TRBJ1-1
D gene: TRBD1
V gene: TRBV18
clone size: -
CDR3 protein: CASSPPTGTGTEAFF
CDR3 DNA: TGTGCCAGCTCACCACCGACAGGGACGGGCACTGAAGCTTTCTTT

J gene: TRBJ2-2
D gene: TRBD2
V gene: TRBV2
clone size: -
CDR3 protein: CATSTSGRVGTGELFF
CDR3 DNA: TGTGCCACCTCGACTAGCGGGAGGGTCGGCACCGGGGAGCTGTTTTTT

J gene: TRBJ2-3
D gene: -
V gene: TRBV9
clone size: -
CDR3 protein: CASSVALGGVGSDTQYF
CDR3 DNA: TGTGCCAGCAGCGTAGCTCTGGGAGGAGTAGGGTCAGATACGCAGTATTTT

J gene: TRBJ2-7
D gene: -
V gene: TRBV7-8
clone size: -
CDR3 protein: CASSPGRPREQYF
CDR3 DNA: TGTGCCAGCAGCCCGGGGAGGCCGAGAGAGCAGTACTTC